A single sample gave rise to the 11 T cell receptor beta chains below, sequenced in a study of CD8 T cells in ankylosing spondylitis. Each CDR3 protein gets one entry after TCRdb re-called the 5' RACE reads with MiXCR. Of 200,000 to 300,000 distinct CDR3 sequences in the sample, 20% to 30% are singletons; the top ten hold less than 0.75%. Sequenced: blood, either unsorted or a sorted T cell fraction (not recorded which). These TCRs come from a male donor with ankylosing spondylitis or in good health (not recorded which).

This clonotype was seen only a few times. CDR3 region: CAISESMVGGNSPLHF. CDR3 sequence (DNA): TGTGCCATCAGTGAGTCGATGGTAGGGGGAAATTCACCCCTCCACTTT. The chain employs TRBV10-3 and TRBJ1-6; D is possibly TRBD1 (6 bases). Trimming took 0 bases from V and 7 from J, leaving 13 bases between them. Per germline, CDR1 ENHRY and CDR2 SYGVKD. The CDR3 runs to 16 residues.

Many counts were recorded for this clonotype. This rearrangement joins TRBV6-5 to TRBJ2-1; the match to TRBD1 covers 8 bases. With V trimmed by 4 bases and J by 12 bases, 11 bases remained unmatched. Per the germline V gene, CDR1 is MNHEY and CDR2 is SVGAGI. The CDR3 is 14 amino acids. CDR3 region: CASSFDRGNPRQFF. The CDR3 DNA reads as TGTGCCAGCAGTTTTGACAGGGGCAATCCTCGGCAGTTCTTC.

The V gene is TRBV12-3 or TRBV12-4, the J gene TRBJ2-7; TRBD2 matches 10 bases. With 7 bases clipped from V and 1 base from J, the junction kept 4 bases outside the gene matches. The CDR3 runs 14 residues. CDR3 loop: CASTLSGRSYEQYF. As DNA, the CDR3 is TGTGCCAGCACCCTTAGCGGGAGGTCCTACGAGCAGTACTTC.

This clonotype was recorded a few times. J is TRBJ2-1 and V is TRBV10-1, with a tentative D call TRBD1 (5 bases). V lost 0 bases to trimming and J lost 5 bases, with 8 bases between them. The germline V gene encodes CDR1 WNHNN and CDR2 SYGVQD (reference sequence). There are 14 residues in the CDR3. In DNA, the CDR3 is TGCGCCAGCAGTGAGTCGCCGACAGACAATGAGCAGTTCTTC. It encodes CASSESPTDNEQFF.

This clonotype was counted ten times or more. DNA of the CDR3: TGTGCCATCAGTGCCACTAGGGACAGGAGCCACGAGCAGTACTTC. It specifies CAISATRDRSHEQYF. This sequence joins TRBV10-3 and TRBJ2-7, with 8 bases identical to TRBD1. CDR3 length: 15 amino acids. J was trimmed by 5 bases and V by 4 bases; bases with no gene match: 10. Germline V gene lookup returns CDR1 ENHRY and CDR2 SYGVKD.

This clonotype was picked up many times. This chain uses TRBV28 with TRBJ2-7; 13 nucleotides line up with TRBD2. This CDR3 is 15 amino acids long. Unmatched junction bases numbered 3, after V lost 6 bases and J lost 1 base. Germline V gene sequence: CDR1 MDHEN, CDR2 SYDVKM. DNA for the CDR3: TGTGCCAGCAGAACGACTAGCGGGGGGTCCTACGAGCAGTACTTC. Amino acid sequence: CASRTTSGGSYEQYF. The whole variable domain, remainder taken from reference TRBV28 and TRBJ2-7, is DVKVTQSSRYLVKRTGEKVFLECVQDMDHENMFWYRQDPGLGLRLIYFSYDVKMKEKGDIPEGYSVSREKKERFSLILESASTNQTSMYLCASRTTSGGSYEQYFGPGTRLTVT.

This clonotype came up a few times. The chain couples TRBV12-3 or TRBV12-4 to TRBJ2-7; D possibly matches TRBD1 or TRBD2 (5 bases each). The CDR3 loop spans 14 amino acids. V lost 5 bases and J 3 bases, leaving 14 bases between the germline ends. The CDR3 protein is CASSILGDHYEQYF. CDR3 bases: TGTGCCAGCAGTATCTTGGGGGACCACTACGAGCAGTACTTC.

This clonotype occurred many times. The chain employs TRBV12-3 or TRBV12-4 and TRBJ1-1; a weak D match, TRBD1 (6 bases). This CDR3 is built from 13 residues. V was cut by 6 bases and J by 0 bases, with 8 bases left in between. As DNA, the CDR3 is TGTGCCAGCAGGGACAGCCTGAACACTGAAGCTTTCTTT. The encoded protein is CASRDSLNTEAFF.

This clonotype has at least ten counts. The chain combines TRBV20-1 with TRBJ1-1; TRBD1 matches 7 bases. V dropped 5 bases and J dropped 3; count of bases not matched to a gene: 6. The CDR3 sequence is 13 residues long. Germline V gene data show CDR1 as DFQATT and CDR2 as SNEGSKA (reference sequence). This chain's CDR3 is CSARTGFDTEAFF. CDR3 in DNA: TGCAGTGCTCGGACAGGTTTTGACACTGAAGCTTTCTTT.

This clonotype came up a few times. CDR3 sequence (DNA): TGTGCCAGCAGTGGTCAACTACGTGATACGCAGTATTTT. This gives the protein CASSGQLRDTQYF. The chain has TRBV12-3 or TRBV12-4 and TRBJ2-3; D gene unclear. With 5 bases removed from V and 6 bases from J, the gap between germline ends came to 12 bases. This CDR3 contains 13 residues.

Note on this clonotype: Possible read error: a much larger clone is one base away. The chain couples TRBV4-1 to TRBJ2-1; D might be TRBD1 (5 bases). Germline V lookup: CDR1 MGHRA, CDR2 YSYEKL. The length of the CDR3 is 12 residues. This CDR3 is CASSGYRKGAVF. DNA for the CDR3: TGCGCCAGCAGCGGGTACAGGAAAGGGGCGGTCTTC.